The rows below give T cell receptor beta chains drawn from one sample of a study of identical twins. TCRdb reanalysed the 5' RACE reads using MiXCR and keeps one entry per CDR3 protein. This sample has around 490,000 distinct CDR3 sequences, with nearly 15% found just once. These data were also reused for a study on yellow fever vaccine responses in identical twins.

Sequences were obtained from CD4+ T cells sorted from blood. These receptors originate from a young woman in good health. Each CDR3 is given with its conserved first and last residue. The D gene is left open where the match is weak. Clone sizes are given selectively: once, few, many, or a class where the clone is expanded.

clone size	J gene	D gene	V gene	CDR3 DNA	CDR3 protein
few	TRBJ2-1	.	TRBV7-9	TGTGCCAGCAACGGGGAGTGGGCCTACAATGAGCAGTTCTTC	CASNGEWAYNEQFF
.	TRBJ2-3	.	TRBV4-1	TGCGCCAGCAGCCAAGGTGCAGGAAGGTTCACAGATACGCAGTATTTT	CASSQGAGRFTDTQYF
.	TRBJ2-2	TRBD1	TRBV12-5	TGTGCTAGTGGTTTGTTGACAGGGGGCCCCGGGGAGCTGTTTTTT	CASGLLTGGPGELFF
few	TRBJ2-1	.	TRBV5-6	TGTGCCAGCAGCTTGGTTTCTCTTAGCTCCTACAATGAGCAGTTCTTC	CASSLVSLSSYNEQFF
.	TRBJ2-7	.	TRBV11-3	TGTGCCAGCAGTGCAGTCCGGCCCTACGAGCAGTACTTC	CASSAVRPYEQYF
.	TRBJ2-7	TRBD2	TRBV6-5	TGTGCCAGCAGTTACTCCGAACTAGCGGGAGTTGTCGAGCAGTACTTC	CASSYSELAGVVEQYF
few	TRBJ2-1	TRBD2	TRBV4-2	TGTGCCAGCAGCCAAGAAGCGGGATCCGCCAATGAGCAGTTCTTC	CASSQEAGSANEQFF
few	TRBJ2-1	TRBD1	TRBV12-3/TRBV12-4	TGTGCCAGCGGGACAGGGGGATACAATGAGCAGTTCTTC	CASGTGGYNEQFF
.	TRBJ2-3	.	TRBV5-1	TGCGCCAGCAGCTCCTCTATGGGAGATACGCAGTATTTT	CASSSSMGDTQYF
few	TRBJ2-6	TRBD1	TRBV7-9	TGTGCCAGCAGTCTACAGGGGATAGGAGGGGCCAACGTCCTGACTTTC	CASSLQGIGGANVLTF
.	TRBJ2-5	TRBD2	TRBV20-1	TGCAGTGCTAGCATAGCGGGGGGGCTGGGGGAGACCCAGTACTTC	CSASIAGGLGETQYF
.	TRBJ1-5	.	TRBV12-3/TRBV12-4	TGTGCCAGCACCATCAGGGGAGGTCAGCCCCAGCATTTT	CASTIRGGQPQHF
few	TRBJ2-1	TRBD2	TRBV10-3	TGTGCCATCAGTTGGGCTAGCGGGAGGGCCAGTATCGATGAGCAGTTCTTC	CAISWASGRASIDEQFF
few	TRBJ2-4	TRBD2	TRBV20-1	TGCAGTGCTGGAGGTAGCGGGGTTGGAGCCAAAAACATTCAGTACTTC	CSAGGSGVGAKNIQYF
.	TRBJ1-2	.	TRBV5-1	TGCGCCAGCAGCCGAAAGGGGGAAGGCTATGGCTACACCTTC	CASSRKGEGYGYTF
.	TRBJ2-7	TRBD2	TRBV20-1	TGCAGTGCTAGGATAGCGGGGAGCTCCTACGAGCAGTACTTC	CSARIAGSSYEQYF